This paragraph covers one T cell receptor beta chain sequence. Antigen: not known. Researchers reported sorting every CD8+ T cell subset in triplicate, a few hundred thousand cells per sort. TRB cDNA libraries were made by UMI-labeled 5' RACE. TCRdb reprocessed the 5' RACE reads; each CDR3 protein has one entry and no DNA is given. The sample table includes about 120,000 distinct CDR3 sequences. The data were taken from a study of CXCR3-negative and CXCR3-positive naive CD8 T cells. Study background: For each library, about 1.5 +/- 0.3 million TRB reads were obtained, 120 million to 150 million in total.

CDR3 size: 14 residues. Germline V gene data show CDR1 as SGHDN and CDR2 as FVKESK. Points from the study as a whole: The TRB CDR3s that CXCR3-positive naive cells carried were more hydrophobic than those of CXCR3-negative naive cells. Naive subsets did not differ in surface CD5, and TRB CDR3 properties served to infer TCR strength. Both naive subsets, CXCR3-negative and CXCR3-positive, displayed similar TRBV-TRBJ usage, unlike memory cells.

The receptor was derived from a human donor in good health. Some clones in this sample may be carry-over from other donors' samples. The V and J genes are TRBV14 and TRBJ2-1. Sequenced: naive CXCR3+ CD8+ T cells from blood. Regarding subset: CD45RO-CCR7+CD27+CD95- naive CD8+ T cells expressing CXCR3 (TNR3+). CDR3 residues: CASSPPSSYNEQFF.